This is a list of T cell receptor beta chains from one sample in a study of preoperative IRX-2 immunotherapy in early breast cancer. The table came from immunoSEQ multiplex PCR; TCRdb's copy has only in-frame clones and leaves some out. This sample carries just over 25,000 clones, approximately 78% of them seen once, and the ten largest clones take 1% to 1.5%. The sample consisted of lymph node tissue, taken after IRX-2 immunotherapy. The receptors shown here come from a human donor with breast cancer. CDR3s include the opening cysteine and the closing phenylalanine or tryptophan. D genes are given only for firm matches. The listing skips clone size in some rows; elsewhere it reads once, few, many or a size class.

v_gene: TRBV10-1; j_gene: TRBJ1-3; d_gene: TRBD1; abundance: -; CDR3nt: TGCGCCAGCAGCTCCGGGACAGCAGGAAACACCATATATTTT; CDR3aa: CASSSGTAGNTIYF
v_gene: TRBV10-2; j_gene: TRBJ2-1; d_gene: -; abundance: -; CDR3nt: TGCGCCAGCAGTGGAGCCAACTACAATGAGCAGTTCTTC; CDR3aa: CASSGANYNEQFF
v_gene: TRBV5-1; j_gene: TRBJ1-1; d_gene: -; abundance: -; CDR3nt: TGCGCCAGCAGCCCACTGACAGGACTGGGAACTGAAGCTTTCTTT; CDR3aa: CASSPLTGLGTEAFF
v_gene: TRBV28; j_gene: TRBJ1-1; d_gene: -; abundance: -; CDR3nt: TGTGCCAGCAGTGGCAGGGGTTGGGGGACTGAAGCTTTCTTT; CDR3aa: CASSGRGWGTEAFF
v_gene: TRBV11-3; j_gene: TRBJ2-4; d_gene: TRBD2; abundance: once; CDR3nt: TGTGCCAGCAGCTCCGCCACTAGCGGAGTAGCCAAAAACATTCAGTACTTC; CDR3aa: CASSSATSGVAKNIQYF
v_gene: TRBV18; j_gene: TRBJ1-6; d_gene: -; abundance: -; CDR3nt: TGTGCCAGCTCAGCGCGGGACGCTAATTCACCCCTCCACTTT; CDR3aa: CASSARDANSPLHF
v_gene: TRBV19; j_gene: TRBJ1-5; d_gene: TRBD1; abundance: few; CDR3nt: TGTGCCAGTAGTAATCAGGGGGAGTCCAATCAGCCCCAGCATTTT; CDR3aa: CASSNQGESNQPQHF
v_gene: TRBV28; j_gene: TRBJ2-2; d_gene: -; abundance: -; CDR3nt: TGTGCCAGCAGACCTCAGGGGAACACCGGGGAGCTGTTTTTT; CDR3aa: CASRPQGNTGELFF
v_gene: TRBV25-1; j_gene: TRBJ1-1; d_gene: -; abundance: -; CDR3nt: TGTGCCAGCAGACCGACGGGTCCGAACACTGAAGCTTTCTTT; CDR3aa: CASRPTGPNTEAFF
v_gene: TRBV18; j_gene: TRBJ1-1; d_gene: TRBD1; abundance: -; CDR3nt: TGTGCCAGCTCACCGCTGCCGACAGGGGGCCCCATGAACACTGAAGCTTTCTTT; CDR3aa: CASSPLPTGGPMNTEAFF
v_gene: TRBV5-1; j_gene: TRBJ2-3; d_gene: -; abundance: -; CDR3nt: TGCGCCAGCAGCTTGGTAAGGTGGGACACAGGCCGGGCAGATACGCAGTATTTT; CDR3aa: CASSLVRWDTGRADTQYF
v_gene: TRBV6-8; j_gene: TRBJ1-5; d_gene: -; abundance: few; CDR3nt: TGTGCCAGCAGTTACGGGGGGCATAGCAATCAGCCCCAGCATTTT; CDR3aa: CASSYGGHSNQPQHF
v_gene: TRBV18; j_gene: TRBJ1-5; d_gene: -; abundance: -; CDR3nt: TGTGCCAGCTCACTAGGACAGTTTAGCAATCAGCCCCAGCATTTT; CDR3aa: CASSLGQFSNQPQHF
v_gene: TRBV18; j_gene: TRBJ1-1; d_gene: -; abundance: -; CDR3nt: TGTGCCAGCTCACCAGGGATCGCAGGGAGCACTGAAGCTTTCTTT; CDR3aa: CASSPGIAGSTEAFF
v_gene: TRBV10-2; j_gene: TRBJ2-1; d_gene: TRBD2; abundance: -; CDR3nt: TGCGCCAGCAGTGAGGCGGGGGGCCCCTACAATGAGCAGTTCTTC; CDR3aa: CASSEAGGPYNEQFF
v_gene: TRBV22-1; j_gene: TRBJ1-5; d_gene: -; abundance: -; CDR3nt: TGTGCCAGCAGTGAAACTAGACAGGTCAATCAGCCCCAGCATTTT; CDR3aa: CASSETRQVNQPQHF
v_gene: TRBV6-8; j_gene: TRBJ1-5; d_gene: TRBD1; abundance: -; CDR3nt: TGTGCCAGCAGTGCGAGACAGGGGACGGGCAATCAGCCCCAGCATTTT; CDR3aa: CASSARQGTGNQPQHF
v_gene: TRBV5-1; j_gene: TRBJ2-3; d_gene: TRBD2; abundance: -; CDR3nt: TGCGCCAGCGAGCGGGGGGGCACAACAGATACGCAGTATTTT; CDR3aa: CASERGGTTDTQYF
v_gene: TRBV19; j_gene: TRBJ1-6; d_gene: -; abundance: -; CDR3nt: TGTGCCAGTTCACAGGGAGTAGAGAATTCACCCCTCCACTTT; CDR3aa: CASSQGVENSPLHF
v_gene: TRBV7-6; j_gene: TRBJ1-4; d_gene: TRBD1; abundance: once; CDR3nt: TGTGCCAGCAGCCTCACCGGGACAGGGCGCGAAAAACTGTTTTTT; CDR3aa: CASSLTGTGREKLFF
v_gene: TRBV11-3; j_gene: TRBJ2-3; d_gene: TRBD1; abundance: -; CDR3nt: TGTGCCAGCAGCTTCGGGACAGGAGCTGGGACAGATACGCAGTATTTT; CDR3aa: CASSFGTGAGTDTQYF
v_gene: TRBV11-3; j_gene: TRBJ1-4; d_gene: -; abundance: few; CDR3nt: TGTGCCAGCAGCCCTACAGGGCTCCATGAAAAACTGTTTTTT; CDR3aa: CASSPTGLHEKLFF
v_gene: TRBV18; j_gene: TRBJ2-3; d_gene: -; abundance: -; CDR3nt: TGTGCCAGCTCACCACCGGTCCAGCTCAGCACAGATACGCAGTATTTT; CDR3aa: CASSPPVQLSTDTQYF
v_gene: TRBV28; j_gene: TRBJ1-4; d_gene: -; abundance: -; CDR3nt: TGTGCCAGCAGTTTGGGGTGGGGTGAAAAACTGTTTTTT; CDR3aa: CASSLGWGEKLFF
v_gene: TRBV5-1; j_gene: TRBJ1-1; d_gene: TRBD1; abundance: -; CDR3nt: TGCGCCAGCAGCTTACCGGGTTCCAGGGGGACTGAAGCTTTCTTT; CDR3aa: CASSLPGSRGTEAFF
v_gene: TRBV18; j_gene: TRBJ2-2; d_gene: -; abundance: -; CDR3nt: TGTGCCAGCTCACCAGACAGGATGAACACCGGGAAGCTGTTTTTT; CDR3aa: CASSPDRMNTGKLFF
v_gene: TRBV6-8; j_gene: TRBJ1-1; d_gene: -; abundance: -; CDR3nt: TGTGCCAGCAGTTCACCCGGTGGGGAGGATTTCTTT; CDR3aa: CASSSPGGEDFF
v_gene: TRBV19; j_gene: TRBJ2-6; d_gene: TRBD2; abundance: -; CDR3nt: TGTGCCAGTAGCGAGGGACTAGCGGGAATCTCTGGGGCCAACGTCCTGACTTTC; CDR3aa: CASSEGLAGISGANVLTF
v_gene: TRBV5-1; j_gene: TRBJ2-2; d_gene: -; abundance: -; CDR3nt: TGCGCCAGCGGATTCGGGGACTCGGAAACCAGACACACCGGGGAGCTGTTTTTT; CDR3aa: CASGFGDSETRHTGELFF
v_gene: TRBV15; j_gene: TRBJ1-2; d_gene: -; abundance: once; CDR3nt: TGTGCCAGCAGCTTGGGAGGACAGAAACTTAACTATGGCTACACCTTC; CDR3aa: CASSLGGQKLNYGYTF
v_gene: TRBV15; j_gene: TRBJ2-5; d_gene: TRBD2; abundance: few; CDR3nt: TGTGCCACCAGCAGAGGACTAGCGGGGGGGTTGGAGACCCAGTACTTC; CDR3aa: CATSRGLAGGLETQYF
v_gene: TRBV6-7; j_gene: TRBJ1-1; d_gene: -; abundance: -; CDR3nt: TGTGCCAGCAATTATGCTCCTTTGGGGGTGTCTATGAACACTGAAGCTTTCTTT; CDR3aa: CASNYAPLGVSMNTEAFF
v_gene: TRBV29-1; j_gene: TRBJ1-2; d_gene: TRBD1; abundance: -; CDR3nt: TGCAGCGTCTCTAAGGGACAGATTTCTGGCTACACCTTC; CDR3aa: CSVSKGQISGYTF
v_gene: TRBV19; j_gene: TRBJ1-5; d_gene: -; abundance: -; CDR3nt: TGTGCCAGTAGTATGAACTTTCAGCCCCAGCATTTT; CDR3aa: CASSMNFQPQHF
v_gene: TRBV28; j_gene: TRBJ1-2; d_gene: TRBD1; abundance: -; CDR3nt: TGTGCCAGCAGTTTAGCGGGGATTGGGGACAGGGGGCTATATGGCTACACCTTC; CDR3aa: CASSLAGIGDRGLYGYTF
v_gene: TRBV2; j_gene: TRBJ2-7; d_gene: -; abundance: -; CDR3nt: TGTGCCAGCCGCGTGGACAGTCCCTCCTACGAGCAGTACTTC; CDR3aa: CASRVDSPSYEQYF
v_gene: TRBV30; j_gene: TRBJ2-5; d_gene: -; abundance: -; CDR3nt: TGTGCCTGGAGGGGGCGTCAGGGGCGAATGGGAGAGACCCAGTACTTC; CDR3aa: CAWRGRQGRMGETQYF
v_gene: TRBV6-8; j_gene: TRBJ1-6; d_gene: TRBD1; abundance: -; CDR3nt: TGTGCCAGCAGTTCAAGCCGCTTAACAGGGGCCTATAATTCACCCCTCCACTTT; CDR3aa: CASSSSRLTGAYNSPLHF
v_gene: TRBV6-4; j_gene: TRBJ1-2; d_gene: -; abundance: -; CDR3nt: TGTGCCAGCAGTGAGGACACAAACTATGGCTACACCTTC; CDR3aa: CASSEDTNYGYTF
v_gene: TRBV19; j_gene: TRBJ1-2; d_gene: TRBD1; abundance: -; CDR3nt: TGTGCCAGTAGCATAGACAGGGGCCATGGCTACACCTTC; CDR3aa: CASSIDRGHGYTF
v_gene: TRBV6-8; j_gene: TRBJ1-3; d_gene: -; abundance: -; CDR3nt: TGTGCCAGCAGTTACATGGGCTCTGGAAACACCATATATTTT; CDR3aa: CASSYMGSGNTIYF
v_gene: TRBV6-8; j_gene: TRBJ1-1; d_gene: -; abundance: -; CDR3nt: TGTGCCAGCGAAGCCTTCCGGTACACTGAAGCTTTCTTT; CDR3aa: CASEAFRYTEAFF
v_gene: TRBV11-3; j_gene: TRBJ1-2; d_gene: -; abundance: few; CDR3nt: TGTGCCAGCAGCTTTAATACAGACAACTATGGCTACACCTTC; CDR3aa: CASSFNTDNYGYTF
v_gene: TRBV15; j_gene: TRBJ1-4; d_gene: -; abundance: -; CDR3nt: TGTGCCACCAGCAGAGATGGACCGGGTGAAAAACTGTTTTTT; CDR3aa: CATSRDGPGEKLFF
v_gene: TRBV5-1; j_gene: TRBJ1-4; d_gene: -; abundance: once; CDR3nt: TGCGCCAGCAGCGACGGACAGTTCTATGAAAAACTGTTTTTT; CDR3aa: CASSDGQFYEKLFF
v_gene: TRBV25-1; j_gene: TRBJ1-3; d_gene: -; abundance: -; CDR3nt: TGTGCCACCTCGGCCTCTTCCTCTGGAAACACCATATATTTT; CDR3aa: CATSASSSGNTIYF
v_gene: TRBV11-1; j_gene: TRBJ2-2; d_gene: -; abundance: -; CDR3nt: TGTGCCAGCAGCTCGACACAGGGTCCCGGGGAGCTGTTTTTT; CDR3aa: CASSSTQGPGELFF
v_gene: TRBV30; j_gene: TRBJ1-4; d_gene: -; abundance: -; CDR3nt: TGTGCCTGGAGTGCGGGTTCAGGGGTTGAAAAACTGTTTTTT; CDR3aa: CAWSAGSGVEKLFF
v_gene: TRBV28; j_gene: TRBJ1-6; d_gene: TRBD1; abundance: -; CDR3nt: TGTGCCAGCAGTCCACAGGGGGCCGGGAATTCACCCCTCCACTTT; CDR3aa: CASSPQGAGNSPLHF
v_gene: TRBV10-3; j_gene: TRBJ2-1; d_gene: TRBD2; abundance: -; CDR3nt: TGTGCCATCAGTGAGCGAACTAGCGGGTTCAATGAGCAGTTCTTC; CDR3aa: CAISERTSGFNEQFF
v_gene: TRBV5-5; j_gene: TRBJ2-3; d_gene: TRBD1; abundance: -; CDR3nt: TGTGCCAGCAGATCTACAGGGGCCTGGGATACGCAGTATTTT; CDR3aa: CASRSTGAWDTQYF
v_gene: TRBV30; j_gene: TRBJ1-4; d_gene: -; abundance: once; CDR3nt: TGTGCCTGGAGTGTCTATAAGGGGAAAGGGGATGAAAAACTGTTTTTT; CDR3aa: CAWSVYKGKGDEKLFF
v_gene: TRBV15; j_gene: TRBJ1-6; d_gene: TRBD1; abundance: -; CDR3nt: TGTGCCACCAGCACAGACAGGGGGCAAAGCTCCTATAATTCACCCCTCCACTTT; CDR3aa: CATSTDRGQSSYNSPLHF
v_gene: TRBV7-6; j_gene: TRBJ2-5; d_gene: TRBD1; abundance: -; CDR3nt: TGTGCCAGCAGCTTTCGAACAGGGGGCCGCGGTGAGACCCAGTACTTC; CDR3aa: CASSFRTGGRGETQYF